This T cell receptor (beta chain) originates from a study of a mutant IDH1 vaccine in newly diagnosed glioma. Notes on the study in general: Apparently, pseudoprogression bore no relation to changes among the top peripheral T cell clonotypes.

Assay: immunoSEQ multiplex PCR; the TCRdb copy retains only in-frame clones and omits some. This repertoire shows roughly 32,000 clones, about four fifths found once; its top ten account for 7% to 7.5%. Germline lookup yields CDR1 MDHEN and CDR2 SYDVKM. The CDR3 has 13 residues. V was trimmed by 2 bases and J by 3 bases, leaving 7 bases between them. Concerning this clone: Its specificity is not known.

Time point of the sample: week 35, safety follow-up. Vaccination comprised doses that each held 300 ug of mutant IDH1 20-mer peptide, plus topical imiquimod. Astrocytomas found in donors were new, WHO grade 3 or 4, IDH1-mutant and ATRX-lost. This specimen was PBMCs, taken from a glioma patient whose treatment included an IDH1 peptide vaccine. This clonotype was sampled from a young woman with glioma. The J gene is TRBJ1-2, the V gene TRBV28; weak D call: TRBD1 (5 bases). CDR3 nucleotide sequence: TGTGCCAGCAGTTTAATAGGGGACTATGGCTACACCTTC. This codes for CASSLIGDYGYTF.